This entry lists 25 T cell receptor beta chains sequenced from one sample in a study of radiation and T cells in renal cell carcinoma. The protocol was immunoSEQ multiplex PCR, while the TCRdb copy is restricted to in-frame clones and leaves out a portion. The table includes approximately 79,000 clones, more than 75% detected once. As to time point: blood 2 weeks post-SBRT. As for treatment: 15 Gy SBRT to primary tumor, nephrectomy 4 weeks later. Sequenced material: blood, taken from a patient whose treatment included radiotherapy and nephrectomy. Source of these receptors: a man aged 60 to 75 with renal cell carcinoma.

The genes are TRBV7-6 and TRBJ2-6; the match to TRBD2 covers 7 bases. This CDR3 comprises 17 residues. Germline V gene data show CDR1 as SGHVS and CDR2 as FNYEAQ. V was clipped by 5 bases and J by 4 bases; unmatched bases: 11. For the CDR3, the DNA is TGTGCCAGCAGCCCCCCCGCCGGGGGGTGGGGGGCCAACGTCCTGACTTTC. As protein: CASSPPAGGWGANVLTF.

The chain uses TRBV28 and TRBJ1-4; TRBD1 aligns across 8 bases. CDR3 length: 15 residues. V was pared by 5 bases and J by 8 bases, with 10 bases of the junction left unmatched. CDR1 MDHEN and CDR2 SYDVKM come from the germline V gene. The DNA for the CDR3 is TGTGCCAGCAGTCCAACACAGGGGGGTCGAGAAAAACTGTTTTTT. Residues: CASSPTQGGREKLFF.

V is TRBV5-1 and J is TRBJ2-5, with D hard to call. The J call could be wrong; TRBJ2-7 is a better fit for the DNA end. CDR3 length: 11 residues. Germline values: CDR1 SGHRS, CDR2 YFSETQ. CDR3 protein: CASNANYEQYF. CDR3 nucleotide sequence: TGCGCCAGCAACGCAAACTACGAGCAGTACTTC.

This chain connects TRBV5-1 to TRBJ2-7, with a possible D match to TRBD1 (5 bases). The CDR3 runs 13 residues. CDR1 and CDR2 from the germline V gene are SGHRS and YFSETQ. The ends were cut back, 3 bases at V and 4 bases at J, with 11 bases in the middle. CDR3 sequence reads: CASSSSGFYEQYF. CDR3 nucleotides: TGCGCCAGCAGCTCCTCAGGGTTTTACGAGCAGTACTTC.

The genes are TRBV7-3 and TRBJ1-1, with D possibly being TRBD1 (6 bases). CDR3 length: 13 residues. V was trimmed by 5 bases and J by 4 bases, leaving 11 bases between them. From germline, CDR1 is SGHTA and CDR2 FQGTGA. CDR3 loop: CASSVGQTTEAFF. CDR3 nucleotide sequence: TGTGCCAGCAGCGTGGGACAAACCACTGAAGCTTTCTTT.

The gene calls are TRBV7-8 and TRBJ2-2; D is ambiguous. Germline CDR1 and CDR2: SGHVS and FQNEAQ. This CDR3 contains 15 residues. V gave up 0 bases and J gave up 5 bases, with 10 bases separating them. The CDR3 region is CASSLAGITTGELFF. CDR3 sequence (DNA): TGTGCCAGCAGCTTAGCGGGCATAACGACCGGGGAGCTGTTTTTT.

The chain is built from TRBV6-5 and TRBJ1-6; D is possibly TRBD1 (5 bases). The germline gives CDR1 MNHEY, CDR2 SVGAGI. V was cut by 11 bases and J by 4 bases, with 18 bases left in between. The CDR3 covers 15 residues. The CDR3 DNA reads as TGTGCCGCCGGCCGTCCGGGACCGTATAATTCACCCCTCCACTTT. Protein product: CAAGRPGPYNSPLHF.

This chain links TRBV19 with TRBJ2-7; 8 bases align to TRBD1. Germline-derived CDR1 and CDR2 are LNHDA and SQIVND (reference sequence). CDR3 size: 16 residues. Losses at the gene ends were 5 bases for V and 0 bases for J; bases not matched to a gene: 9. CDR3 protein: CASSPLPGQASYEQYF. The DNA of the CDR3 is TGTGCCAGTAGTCCCCTGCCGGGACAGGCCTCCTACGAGCAGTACTTC.

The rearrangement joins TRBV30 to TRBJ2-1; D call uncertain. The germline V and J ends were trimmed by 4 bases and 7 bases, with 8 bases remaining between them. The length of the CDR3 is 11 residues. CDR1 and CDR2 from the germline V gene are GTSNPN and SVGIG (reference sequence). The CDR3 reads CAWTSQNEQFF. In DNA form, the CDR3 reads TGTGCCTGGACCTCTCAGAATGAGCAGTTCTTC.

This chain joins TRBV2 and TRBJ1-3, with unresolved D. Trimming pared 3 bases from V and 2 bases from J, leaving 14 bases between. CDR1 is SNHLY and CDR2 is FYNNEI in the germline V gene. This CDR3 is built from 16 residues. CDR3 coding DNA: TGTGCCAGCAGTGAGTCCCGCTTTTCCGCTGGAAACACCATATATTTT. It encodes CASSESRFSAGNTIYF.

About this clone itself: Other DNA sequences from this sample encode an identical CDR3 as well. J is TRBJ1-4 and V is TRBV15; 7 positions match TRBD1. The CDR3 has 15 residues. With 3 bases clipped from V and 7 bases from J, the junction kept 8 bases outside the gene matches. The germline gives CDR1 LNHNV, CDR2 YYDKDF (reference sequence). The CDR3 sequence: CATSRSTGVGEKLFF. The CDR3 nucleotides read TGTGCCACCAGCAGGTCTACAGGGGTGGGTGAAAAACTGTTTTTT.

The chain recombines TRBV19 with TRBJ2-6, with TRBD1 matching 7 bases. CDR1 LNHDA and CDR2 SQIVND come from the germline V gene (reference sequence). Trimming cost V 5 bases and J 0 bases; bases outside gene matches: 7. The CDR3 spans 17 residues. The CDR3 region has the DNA TGTGCCAGTAGTCCGTCGGGACAGCTCTCTGGGGCCAACGTCCTGACTTTC. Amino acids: CASSPSGQLSGANVLTF.

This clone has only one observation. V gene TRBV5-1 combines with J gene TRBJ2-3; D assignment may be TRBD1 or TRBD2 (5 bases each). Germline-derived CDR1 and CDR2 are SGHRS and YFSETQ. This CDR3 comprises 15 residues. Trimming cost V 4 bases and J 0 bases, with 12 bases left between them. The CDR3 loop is CASSLRGPSTDTQYF. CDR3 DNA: TGCGCCAGCAGCCTGAGGGGTCCTAGCACAGATACGCAGTATTTT.

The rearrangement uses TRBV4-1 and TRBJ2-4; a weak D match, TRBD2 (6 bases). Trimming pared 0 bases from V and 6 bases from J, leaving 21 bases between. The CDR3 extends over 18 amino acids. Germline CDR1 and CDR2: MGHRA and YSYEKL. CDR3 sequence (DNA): TGCGCCAGCAGCCAAGATATGGAAGACCTAAGGAGGGGAAACATTCAGTACTTC. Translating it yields CASSQDMEDLRRGNIQYF.

The CDR3 DNA is TGTGCCAGCAGTGCAGAGCCGGCAACTAATGAAAAACTGTTTTTT. Residues: CASSAEPATNEKLFF. The chain has TRBV25-1 and TRBJ1-4; D gene unclear. Per germline, CDR1 MGHDK and CDR2 SYGVNS. Trimming left V 4 bases short and J 0 bases short, with 9 bases between. The CDR3 is 15 residues long.

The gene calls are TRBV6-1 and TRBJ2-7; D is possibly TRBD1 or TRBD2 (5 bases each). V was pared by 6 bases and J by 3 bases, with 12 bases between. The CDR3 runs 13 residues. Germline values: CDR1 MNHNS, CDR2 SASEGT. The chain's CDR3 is CASRTGRDYEQYF. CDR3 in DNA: TGTGCCAGCAGGACGGGGCGAGACTACGAGCAGTACTTC.

CDR3 DNA: TGCGCCAGCAGCCCGGCCGAGACAGCCTACAATGAGCAGTTCTTC. The encoded protein is CASSPAETAYNEQFF. The V and J genes are TRBV5-1 and TRBJ2-1; tentatively, D is TRBD1 (5 bases). V lost 4 bases, J lost 2 bases, and 13 bases lay in between. The CDR3 runs to 15 residues. CDR1 is SGHRS, CDR2 YFSETQ, per germline.

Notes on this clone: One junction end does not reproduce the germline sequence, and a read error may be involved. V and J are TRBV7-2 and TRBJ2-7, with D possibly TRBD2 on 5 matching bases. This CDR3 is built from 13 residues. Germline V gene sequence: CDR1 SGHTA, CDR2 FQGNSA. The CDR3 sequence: CASSLGHGNSPNF. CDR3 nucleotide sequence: TGTGCCAGCAGCTTGGGCCACGGGAATTCGCCGAACTTC.

The CDR3 DNA is TGCGCCAGCAGCTTGGCCCCACCAGGGACTGCCATTTACAATGAGCAGTTCTTC. It codes for CASSLAPPGTAIYNEQFF. The chain recombines TRBV5-1 with TRBJ2-1; a possible D gene is TRBD2 (6 bases). Germline V CDR1 and CDR2: SGHRS, YFSETQ. This CDR3 has 18 residues. V lost 0 bases to trimming and J lost 4 bases, with 20 bases between them. The full variable domain, its missing parts supplied by reference TRBV5-1 and TRBJ2-1, is KAGVTQTPRYLIKTRGQQVTLSCSPISGHRSVSWYQQTPGQGLQFLFEYFSETQRNKGNFPGRFSGRQFSNSRSEMNVSTLELGDSALYLCASSLAPPGTAIYNEQFFGPGTRLTVL.

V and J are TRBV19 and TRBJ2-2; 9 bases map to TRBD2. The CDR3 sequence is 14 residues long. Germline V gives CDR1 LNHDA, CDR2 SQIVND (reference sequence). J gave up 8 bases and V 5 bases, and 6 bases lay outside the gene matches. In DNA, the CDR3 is TGTGCCAGTAGTGCGGGACTAGCTTCGGGGGAGCTGTTTTTT. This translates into CASSAGLASGELFF.

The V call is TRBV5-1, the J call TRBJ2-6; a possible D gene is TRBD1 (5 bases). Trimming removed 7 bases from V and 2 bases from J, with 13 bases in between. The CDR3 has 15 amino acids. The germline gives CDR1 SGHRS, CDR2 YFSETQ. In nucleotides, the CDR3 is TGCGCCAGCGGCAGGGTGGCCGCTGGGGCCAACGTCCTGACTTTC. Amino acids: CASGRVAAGANVLTF.

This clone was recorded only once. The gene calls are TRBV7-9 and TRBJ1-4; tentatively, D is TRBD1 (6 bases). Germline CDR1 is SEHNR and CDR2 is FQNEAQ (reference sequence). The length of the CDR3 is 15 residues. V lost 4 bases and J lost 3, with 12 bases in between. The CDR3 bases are TGTGCCAGCAGCTCAACAGGGACTCCTAATGAAAAACTGTTTTTT. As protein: CASSSTGTPNEKLFF.

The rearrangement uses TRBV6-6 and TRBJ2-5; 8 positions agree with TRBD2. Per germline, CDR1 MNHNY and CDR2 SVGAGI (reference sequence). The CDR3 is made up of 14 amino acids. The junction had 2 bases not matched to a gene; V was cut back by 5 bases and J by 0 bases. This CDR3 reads CASSRLAYQETQYF. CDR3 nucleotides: TGTGCCAGCAGTCGACTAGCGTACCAAGAGACCCAGTACTTC.

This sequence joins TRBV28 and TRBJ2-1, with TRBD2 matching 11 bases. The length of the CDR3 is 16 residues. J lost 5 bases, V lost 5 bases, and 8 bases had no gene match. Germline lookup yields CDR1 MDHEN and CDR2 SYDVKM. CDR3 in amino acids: CASSEPGLAAHNEQFF. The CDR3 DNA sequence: TGTGCCAGCAGTGAACCGGGACTAGCGGCCCACAATGAGCAGTTCTTC. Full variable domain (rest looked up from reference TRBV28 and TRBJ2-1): DVKVTQSSRYLVKRTGEKVFLECVQDMDHENMFWYRQDPGLGLRLIYFSYDVKMKEKGDIPEGYSVSREKKERFSLILESASTNQTSMYLCASSEPGLAAHNEQFFGPGTRLTVL.

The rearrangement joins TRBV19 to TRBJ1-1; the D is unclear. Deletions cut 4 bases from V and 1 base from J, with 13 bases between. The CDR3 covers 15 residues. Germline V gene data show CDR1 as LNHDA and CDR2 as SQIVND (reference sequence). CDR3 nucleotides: TGTGCCAGTAGTAAACCTTCAGGTCCGAACACTGAAGCTTTCTTT. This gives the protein CASSKPSGPNTEAFF.